The clone carrying this T cell receptor (beta chain) was seen repeatedly, ten times or more. Its specificity is not known. Axillary draining lymph nodes of breast cancer patients supplied the node samples. TCRdb independently ran MiXCR on the multiplex PCR reads; one entry per CDR3 protein. The table shows about 130,000 distinct CDR3 sequences, with less than 25% occurring only once. The data were taken from a study of breast tumors, draining lymph nodes, adjacent tissues. Study findings and constraints: Luminal-like breast cancer showed significantly greater tumor-nontumor repertoire similarity than basal-like breast cancer did. Tumor repertoires ranked between lymph nodes and nontumor tissue in diversity, with V and J gene preferences. The data were judged consistent with most tumor T cells coming from lymph node and expanding in tumor. Data only fit, rather than demonstrated, lymph node origin of most tumor T cells.

V was trimmed by 6 bases and J by 4 bases, leaving 18 bases between them. The CDR3 is 15 amino acids. CDR1 is SQVTM, CDR2 ANQGSEA, per germline. The material sequenced was axillary lymph node tissue. The chain couples TRBV29-1 to TRBJ2-2; D is possibly TRBD1 (7 bases). The TCR was taken from a female donor with breast cancer. Some clones in this sample may be carry-over from other donors' samples. CDR3 protein: CSVGGVAGGTGELFF. CDR3 bases: TGCAGCGTCGGAGGGGTGGCAGGGGGCACCGGGGAGCTGTTTTTT.